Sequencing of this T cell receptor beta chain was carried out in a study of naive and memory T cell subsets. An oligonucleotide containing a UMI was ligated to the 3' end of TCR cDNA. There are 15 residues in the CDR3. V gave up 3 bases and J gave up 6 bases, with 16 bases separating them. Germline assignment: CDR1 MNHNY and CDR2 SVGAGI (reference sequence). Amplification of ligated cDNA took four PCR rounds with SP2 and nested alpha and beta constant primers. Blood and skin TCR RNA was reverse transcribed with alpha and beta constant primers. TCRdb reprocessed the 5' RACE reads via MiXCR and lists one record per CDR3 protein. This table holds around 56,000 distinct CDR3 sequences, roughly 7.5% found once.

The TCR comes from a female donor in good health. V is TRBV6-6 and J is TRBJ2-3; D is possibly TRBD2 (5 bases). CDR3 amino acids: CASSYVSGGGDTQYF. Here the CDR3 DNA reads TGTGCCAGCAGTTATGTCAGCGGAGGAGGTGATACGCAGTATTTT.